This T cell receptor beta chain was captured by sequencing in a study of CD8+CD57+ T cells in acquired aplastic anemia. Profiles of TCR beta VDJ and CDR3 were generated from a genomic DNA template. From the reads, TCRdb called clonotypes with MiXCR, one entry per CDR3 protein. The data contain around 200,000 distinct CDR3 sequences, 48% of them seen just once; the ten biggest clones take up around 8.8%. Only patients with CD8+CD57+ cell expansion on flow cytometry were chosen for sequencing. The CDR3 consists of 14 residues. Germline values: CDR1 SGHVS, CDR2 FQNEAQ. V lost 2 bases to trimming and J lost 7 bases, with 15 bases between them.

V gene TRBV7-8 combines with J gene TRBJ2-7; D call uncertain. The sample comprised sorted CD4+, CD8+, or CD8+CD57+ T cells (not recorded which) from PBMCs. This receptor was identified in a human donor with aplastic anemia. CDR3: CASSLSVAVGEQYF. The CDR3 coding sequence is TGTGCCAGCAGCTTATCCGTGGCTGTAGGTGAGCAGTACTTC.